This record covers a single T cell receptor beta chain. Its matching antigen is unknown. The CDR3 has 16 residues. Germline lookup yields CDR1 GTSNPN and CDR2 SVGIG (reference sequence). V was pared by 3 bases and J by 1 base, with 13 bases between. This sample is drawn from a study of T cell responses to AZD1222 COVID-19 vaccine. Study results and limitations: Vaccine-associated CD4 TCRs ranged over spike, dominating at 160-218 and 743-854. Only 5 or 6 AZD1222 recipients were seropositive at baseline. Spike-specific TCRs gained breadth and depth after people received two AZD1222 doses.

Measured with immunoSEQ multiplex PCR; TCRdb has only the in-frame clones, and not every one. The sample carries tens of thousands of clones, approximately 85% recorded once. This rearrangement joins TRBV30 to TRBJ1-6; no firm D call. Sequenced here: peripheral blood, sampled 28 days after the second AZD1222 dose. The receptor was derived from an adult who received the AZD1222 COVID-19 vaccine. CDR3 region: CAWRTTPGSYNSPLHF. The CDR3 nucleotides read TGTGCCTGGAGAACCACTCCGGGGTCCTATAATTCACCCCTCCACTTT.